The clone carrying this T cell receptor (beta chain) was seen a few times. The antigen remains undetermined. Sequenced by immunoSEQ multiplex PCR; TCRdb stores in-frame clones only, minus some. The table lists around 350,000 clones, approximately 90% of them singletons, with approximately 0.8% in the top ten. This entry comes from a study of cytomegalovirus exposure and HLA in healthy donors. Study-level findings and limits: Investigators reported 150 to 200 TCR beta chains as tied to cytomegalovirus.

With V trimmed by 4 bases and J by 7 bases, 5 bases remained unmatched. The CDR3 consists of 13 residues. Germline assignment: CDR1 MNHNS and CDR2 SASEGT. Sequencing input: PBMCs. The genes are TRBV6-1 and TRBJ2-7; 9 nucleotides match TRBD2. This receptor was taken from a woman aged 18-30 years in good health and CMV-seronegative. CDR3 sequence: CASSGSGRPEQYF. CDR3 nucleotides: TGTGCCAGCAGTGGAAGCGGGAGGCCTGAGCAGTACTTC.